This T cell receptor (beta chain) came from a study of post-analysis software for immune sequencing data. V gave up 4 bases and J gave up 4 bases, with 10 bases separating them. Germline V gives CDR1 SGHKS, CDR2 YYEKEE (reference sequence). CDR3 size: 13 residues. Findings of the study overall: Comparison of patients with controls showed roughly five TRBV segments more frequent in patients, TRBV5-6, TRBV5-1 and TRBV20-1 among them.

To note about this clonotype: The antigen is undetermined.

Unique molecular identifiers featured in each of the TCR beta cDNA libraries. TCRdb itself ran the PCR reads through MiXCR, one entry per CDR3 protein. The sample consists of roughly 400,000 distinct CDR3 sequences, roughly 40% of them appearing once. The V and J genes are TRBV5-5 and TRBJ2-3; D remains ambiguous. The sequence derives from a girl aged 2 to 10 with multiple sclerosis. Sequencing was performed on blood. CDR3 in DNA: TGTGCCAGCAGCCTTGCTTACGCAGATACGCAGTATTTT. It yields the protein CASSLAYADTQYF.